The subject of this entry is one TCR beta chain. Its specificity is not known. There were TCR beta CDR3 regions amplified from RNA transcripts. HTBI primers were employed in a first-round RT-PCR of the TCR CDR3. A single record per CDR3 protein comes from TCRdb applying MiXCR to the multiplex PCR reads. Of over 650,000 distinct CDR3 sequences in the sample, 40% to 55% were seen once. This specimen comes from a study of T cells in Graves' hyperthyroidism and ophthalmopathy. General observations from the study: A model of 13 V-J pairs discriminated ophthalmopathy from stable hyperthyroidism. Median prediction lead before ophthalmopathy onset was about 6.7 months with the model.

CDR1 and CDR2 (germline): DFQATT, SNEGSKA (reference sequence). CDR3 length: 14 amino acids. Trimming pared 3 bases from V and 3 bases from J, leaving 15 bases between. Exclusion criteria comprised uncontrolled infection, other autoimmune disease, pregnancy or lactation. The diagnoses drew upon clinical symptoms, serum thyroxine and TRAb, thyroid ultrasound and orbital computed tomography. Specimen: peripheral blood or thyroid tissue (not recorded which). The source is an adult man with Graves' disease, either hyperthyroidism or ophthalmopathy (not recorded which). The chain employs TRBV20-1 and TRBJ2-7, with D hard to call. DNA of the CDR3: TGCAGTGCTAGTAAGGATGGTGTAATCTACGAGCAGTACTTC. The encoded protein is CSASKDGVIYEQYF.